This T cell receptor (beta chain) was captured by sequencing in a study of blood T cell repertoires in COVID-19. Study information: Researchers got acute and convalescent COVID-19 samples from the United States, Italy and Spain. T cells, B-cell-depleted T cells, or PBMCs provided the cDNA or gDNA that served as material.

This clone appeared a single time. Original handling: Researchers report that nucleated cell counts were estimated from reference gene primer amplification. Sequencing was performed with immunoSEQ multiplex PCR; in TCRdb, only in-frame clones are kept and a portion is missing. V, J and clone size derive from that table, while D and trimming were established from the DNA sequence. The data hold 90,000 to 130,000 clones, with 75% to 80% observed a single time. The CDR3 has 15 residues. V shed 3 bases and J shed 8 bases, with 16 bases lying between them. The germline CDR1 and CDR2 sequences are MGHRA and YSYEKL.

This rearrangement joins TRBV4-1 to TRBJ1-4; no reliable D call. The source is a woman of 80 years or more with active or convalescent COVID-19. The sequenced sample consisted of peripheral blood. The CDR3 bases are TGCGCCAGCAGCCAGCTAGGAGGTTCCAACGAAAAACTGTTTTTT. Protein: CASSQLGGSNEKLFF.